The 7 T cell receptor beta chains presented below share a single source sample, sequenced in a study of cytomegalovirus exposure and HLA in healthy donors. This PCR relied on a set of 60 Vbeta primers and 13 Jbeta primers. Assay: immunoSEQ multiplex PCR; the TCRdb copy retains only in-frame clones and omits some. Of about 97,000 clones listed, 75% to 85% are singletons. The sequenced sample was PBMCs. The receptors were gathered from a male donor in good health and CMV-seropositive.

V usage is TRBV11-2 and J usage is TRBJ1-2; a weak D match, TRBD1 (6 bases). This CDR3 region has 14 residues. V lost 1 base and J lost 5, with 11 bases in between. Germline values: CDR1 SGHAT, CDR2 FQNNGV. CDR3 sequence reads: CASSLVGGQYGYTF. The CDR3 DNA is TGTGCCAGCAGCTTAGTTGGCGGACAGTATGGCTACACCTTC.

The chain links TRBV29-1 to TRBJ2-6; D is possibly TRBD1 (5 bases). The CDR3 extends over 13 amino acids. Germline assignment: CDR1 SQVTM and CDR2 ANQGSEA. V was trimmed by 5 bases and J by 1 base, leaving 6 bases between them. CDR3 sequence: CSVTGSGANVLTF. CDR3 bases: TGCAGCGTTACAGGATCTGGGGCCAACGTCCTGACTTTC.

This rearrangement joins TRBV7-9 to TRBJ2-1; no reliable D call. CDR1 and CDR2 from the germline V gene are SEHNR and FQNEAQ (reference sequence). V lost 4 bases to trimming and J lost 7 bases, with 23 bases between them. The CDR3 runs 17 residues. The CDR3 region is CASSYGFRRLILNEQFF. The DNA of the CDR3 is TGTGCCAGCAGCTACGGATTTAGGCGGTTGATTCTGAATGAGCAGTTCTTC.

The rearrangement joins TRBV10-1 to TRBJ2-2; D gene unclear. The ends were cut back, 2 bases at V and 6 bases at J, with 10 bases in the middle. This CDR3 has 14 residues. Germline-derived CDR1 and CDR2 are WNHNN and SYGVQD (reference sequence). CDR3: CASSEIPGSGELFF. In DNA form, the CDR3 reads TGCGCCAGCAGTGAGATTCCAGGTTCCGGGGAGCTGTTTTTT.

This rearrangement joins TRBV27 to TRBJ2-5; D may be TRBD2 (5 bases). The V end was cut by 5 bases, the J end by 1 base, with 11 bases between. This CDR3 comprises 14 residues. Germline V CDR1 and CDR2: MNHEY, SMNVEV (reference sequence). CDR3 in amino acids: CASSPPGFQETQYF. Here the CDR3 DNA reads TGTGCCAGCAGTCCTCCGGGGTTCCAAGAGACCCAGTACTTC.

The chain employs TRBV5-1 and TRBJ1-1; 8 positions match TRBD1. Trimming cost V 4 bases and J 6 bases; bases outside gene matches: 5. The CDR3 has 13 residues. Germline-derived CDR1 and CDR2 are SGHRS and YFSETQ. The CDR3 bases are TGCGCCAGCAGCCTTCAGGACAGGGCTGAAGCTTTCTTT. It specifies CASSLQDRAEAFF.

The V call is TRBV29-1, the J call TRBJ2-1, with 11 positions matching TRBD2. J was trimmed by 6 bases and V by 4 bases; bases with no gene match: 8. Per germline, CDR1 SQVTM and CDR2 ANQGSEA. This CDR3 region has 15 residues. CDR3 sequence reads: CSVGTTSGGSNEQFF. Written as DNA, the CDR3 is TGCAGCGTTGGGACTACTAGCGGGGGCAGCAATGAGCAGTTCTTC.